The clone carrying this T cell receptor beta chain was observed many times. Ophthalmopathy not arising within 18 months of follow-up defined hyperthyroidism as stable. Participants with hyperthyroidism, aged 18 to 65, were newly diagnosed with under 2 months' duration. The evidence that diagnosis relied on was clinical symptoms, serum thyroxine, TRAb, thyroid ultrasound and orbital computed tomography. This record comes from a study of Graves' ophthalmopathy and Graves' hyperthyroidism. Background on the study: The study drew peripheral blood at initial diagnosis, before any treatment.

The CDR3 has 12 residues. Looked up from germline, CDR1 is SGHTA and CDR2 is FQGTGA. Trimming left V 6 bases short and J 7 bases short, with 9 bases between. RNA transcripts served as template for amplifying TCR beta CDR3 sequences. HTBI primers were employed in first-round RT-PCR, then a second-round multiplex PCR followed. TCRdb processed the multiplex PCR reads anew with MiXCR; each CDR3 protein has one entry. The sample carries hundreds of thousands of distinct CDR3 sequences, about 24% recorded once. The chain couples TRBV7-3 to TRBJ2-2; D is unresolved. The receptor's source is a woman aged 18-29 years with stable Graves' hyperthyroidism. Some clones in this sample may be carry-over from other donors' samples. Sequencing was carried out using peripheral blood. CDR3 amino acids: CASSLEVGELFF. CDR3 bases: TGTGCCAGCAGTTTAGAGGTCGGGGAGCTGTTTTTT.